This T cell receptor (beta chain) emerged from a study of control samples from healthy donors and cancer patients. Profiled with immunoSEQ multiplex PCR; TCRdb holds only in-frame clones, not every one. Among around 100,000 clones listed, 70% to 90% were seen once. Germline V gene lookup returns CDR1 MGHRA and CDR2 YSYEKL. The CDR3 has 18 residues. The V end lost 3 bases, the J end lost 1 base, and 18 bases lay between the germline ends. The sample taken for sequencing was blood. The chain is built from TRBV4-1 and TRBJ2-2; the D is unclear. The sequence came from a man aged 30 to 45 in good health. CDR3 loop: CASSHHPARSGNTGELFF. Here the CDR3 DNA reads TGCGCCAGCAGCCACCATCCGGCGCGTTCGGGGAACACCGGGGAGCTGTTTTTT.